The 5 T cell receptor beta chains reported below all come from one sample, sequenced in a study of blood T cell repertoires in COVID-19. Data came from immunoSEQ multiplex PCR; TCRdb stores just in-frame clones and leaves some out. The sample lists over 120,000 clones; about four fifths were seen once. Sample: peripheral blood. These receptors were collected from a man in his 70s who had recovered from COVID-19.

The chain joins TRBV7-3 to TRBJ2-3; 7 nucleotides line up with TRBD2. Germline V lookup: CDR1 SGHTA, CDR2 FQGTGA. CDR3 length equals 16 residues. V trimming: 0 bases; J trimming: 4 bases; junction bases outside the gene matches: 7. For the CDR3, the DNA is TGTGCCAGCAGCTTAACGGGCGGGAGTGGCGCAGATACGCAGTATTTT. As protein: CASSLTGGSGADTQYF.

V gene TRBV9 combines with J gene TRBJ2-2; TRBD1 matches at 9 bases. Trimming took 3 bases from V and 4 from J; bases not matched to a gene: 7. Per germline, CDR1 SGDLS and CDR2 YYNGEE. The CDR3 length is 16 residues. CDR3 protein: CASSATGGAGTGELFF. Written as DNA, the CDR3 is TGTGCCAGCAGCGCAACAGGGGGCGCGGGCACCGGGGAGCTGTTTTTT.

The chain links TRBV7-2 to TRBJ1-2; 7 bases are shared with TRBD1. This CDR3 contains 14 residues. Per the germline V gene, CDR1 is SGHTA and CDR2 is FQGNSA. Trimming cost V 6 bases and J 8 bases; bases outside gene matches: 12. In nucleotides, the CDR3 is TGTGCCAGCAGGCTGAGTGAGGGGGCTGGGGGCTACACCTTC. Its protein product is CASRLSEGAGGYTF.

The rearrangement links TRBV3-1 (or the pseudogene TRBV3-2) to TRBJ2-7; 9 bases are shared with TRBD2. V dropped 0 bases and J dropped 7; count of bases not matched to a gene: 10. The V gene's germline CDR1 is LGHDT and CDR2 YNNKEL (reference sequence). The CDR3 covers 16 residues. The CDR3 DNA sequence: TGTGCCAGCAGCCAAGATTGGGCGGGAGGGACGGTAGAGCAGTACTTC. Encoded protein: CASSQDWAGGTVEQYF.

The J gene is TRBJ2-3, the V gene TRBV5-6; no firm D call. Germline lookup yields CDR1 SGHDT and CDR2 YYEEEE. Trimming removed 0 bases from V and 1 base from J, with 3 bases in between. The CDR3 is 13 residues long. CDR3 loop: CASSLGGTDTQYF. CDR3 nucleotides: TGTGCCAGCAGCTTGGGCGGCACAGATACGCAGTATTTT.